One and the same sample provided the 14 T cell receptor beta chains below, sequenced in a study of identical twins. TCRdb fed the 5' RACE reads into MiXCR, producing one record per CDR3 protein. The sample includes roughly 1.6 million distinct CDR3 sequences, roughly a third seen only once; the top ten take 0.25% to 0.3%. Material for sequencing was cord blood. Receptors were obtained from a newborn girl in good health.

Only a few counts were recorded for this clonotype. J is TRBJ2-3 and V is TRBV27; 8 bases map to TRBD2. CDR3 size: 18 residues. Per germline, CDR1 MNHEY and CDR2 SMNVEV (reference sequence). V lost 2 bases, J lost 2 bases, and 12 bases stayed unmatched. CDR3 nucleotide sequence: TGTGCCAGCAGTTTAGGGCGGGGGGCCCTTACCCACACAGATACGCAGTATTTT. This gives the protein CASSLGRGALTHTDTQYF.

V and J are TRBV2 and TRBJ2-4; D possibly corresponds to TRBD2 (5 bases). TRBJ2-7 explains the end of the DNA better; the J call may be wrong. The CDR3 is 12 residues long. Germline V gene data show CDR1 as SNHLY and CDR2 as FYNNEI. The CDR3 spells CASRDSKYEQYF. As DNA, the CDR3 is TGTGCCAGCAGGGACTCCAAATACGAGCAGTACTTC.

V is TRBV6-5 and J is TRBJ2-5; TRBD2 is a possible D gene (6 bases). Germline loops: CDR1 MNHEY, CDR2 SVGAGI. The ends were cut back, 0 bases at V and 2 bases at J, with 16 bases in the middle. The CDR3 is 17 amino acids. The CDR3 here is CASSYSKMGGSQETQYF. The CDR3 DNA reads TGTGCCAGCAGTTACTCGAAGATGGGGGGTTCACAAGAGACCCAGTACTTC.

This clonotype was recorded a few times. J is TRBJ2-3 and V is TRBV27, with D unclear. The CDR3 contains 14 residues. The V end was cut by 6 bases, the J end by 2 bases, with 12 bases between. Germline CDR1 is MNHEY and CDR2 is SMNVEV (reference sequence). The CDR3 nucleotides read TGTGCCAGCAGCGCCCGGTACGACACAGATACGCAGTATTTT. Amino acid sequence: CASSARYDTDTQYF.

V is TRBV20-1 and J is TRBJ2-3; 13 nucleotides align to TRBD2. Germline assignment: CDR1 DFQATT and CDR2 SNEGSKA (reference sequence). V was pared by 3 bases and J by 0 bases, with 6 bases of the junction left unmatched. The CDR3 runs to 17 residues. The CDR3 loop is CSASRTSGRASTDTQYF. The CDR3 region has the DNA TGCAGTGCTAGCCGTACTAGCGGGAGGGCTAGCACAGATACGCAGTATTTT.

This clonotype was detected many times. The rearrangement links TRBV6-6 to TRBJ1-2; 7 nucleotides match TRBD1. This CDR3 region has 15 residues. Unmatched junction bases numbered 8, after V lost 4 bases and J lost 3 bases. Germline V gene data show CDR1 as MNHNY and CDR2 as SVGAGI (reference sequence). The CDR3 region has the DNA TGTGCCAGCAGTTCCCGGGACAGAGGTGACTATGGCTACACCTTC. It codes for CASSSRDRGDYGYTF.

With respect to this clonotype: The CDR3 does not close with the conserved phenylalanine or tryptophan, likely indicating a read error. The chain employs TRBV6-7 and TRBJ2-6; D is uncertain. TRBV6-7 has ORF status, its function being uncertain. The CDR3 covers 14 residues. Trimming cost V 4 bases and J 1 base, with 5 bases left between them. CDR3 coding DNA: TGTGCCAGCAGTTTCGAATCTGGGGCCAACGTCCTGACTTAC. Protein product: CASSFESGANVLTY.

This clonotype was picked up a small number of times. The chain employs TRBV6-5 and TRBJ2-5, with TRBD2 identical over 8 bases. CDR3 length equals 15 residues. The V gene's germline CDR1 is MNHEY and CDR2 SVGAGI. V lost 4 bases and J lost 4; bases outside the gene matches: 8. This chain's CDR3 is CASSSHAGGIETQYF. DNA of the CDR3: TGTGCCAGCAGTTCCCATGCGGGAGGCATAGAGACCCAGTACTTC.

The genes are TRBV20-1 and TRBJ1-5, with D possibly being TRBD1 (6 bases). Trimming took 5 bases from V and 1 from J, leaving 15 bases between them. Germline CDR1 reads DFQATT; CDR2 reads SNEGSKA (reference sequence). The CDR3 contains 15 residues. CDR3 sequence: CSAPRGPGSNQPQHF. The CDR3 nucleotides read TGCAGTGCTCCCCGGGGGCCGGGAAGCAATCAGCCCCAGCATTTT.

This clonotype was seen only a few times. The V and J genes are TRBV18 and TRBJ2-1; unclear D gene. Trimming removed 2 bases from V and 7 bases from J, with 18 bases in between. Germline loops: CDR1 KGHSH, CDR2 LQKENI. This CDR3 is built from 16 residues. The CDR3 is CASSPGSQVLDNEQFF. The CDR3 nucleotides read TGTGCCAGCTCACCAGGGTCGCAGGTGTTAGATAATGAGCAGTTCTTC.

This clonotype showed up just a few times. The V call is TRBV13, the J call TRBJ2-3; a weak D match, TRBD2 (5 bases). V lost 5 bases to trimming and J lost 0 bases, with 15 bases between them. Germline-derived CDR1 and CDR2 are PRHDT and FYEKMQ (reference sequence). This CDR3 region has 16 residues. CDR3 loop: CASSALANSSTDTQYF. The CDR3 bases are TGTGCCAGCAGCGCCCTAGCAAACTCGAGCACAGATACGCAGTATTTT.

V usage is TRBV5-1 and J usage is TRBJ1-1; 9 bases match TRBD1. V shed 6 bases, J shed 4 bases, and the junction held 4 bases outside the gene matches. CDR3 length: 13 residues. Germline V gene lookup returns CDR1 SGHRS and CDR2 YFSETQ. In nucleotides, the CDR3 is TGCGCCAGCATCGCGACAGGGGGCACTGAAGCTTTCTTT. It yields the protein CASIATGGTEAFF.

Note on this clonotype: One end of the junction is discordant with germline, which a read error may explain. DNA for the CDR3: TGTGTCATCAGTGAATTGGTACAGGGTCGTAATGAGCAGTTCTTC. This translates into CVISELVQGRNEQFF. V is TRBV10-3 and J is TRBJ2-1, with a possible D match to TRBD1 (6 bases). The CDR3 length is 15 residues. The V gene's germline CDR1 is ENHRY and CDR2 SYGVKD.

The chain links TRBV20-1 to TRBJ2-5; D tentatively reads TRBD1 or TRBD2 (6 bases each). CDR3 length: 13 residues. Looked up from germline, CDR1 is DFQATT and CDR2 is SNEGSKA (reference sequence). Trimming shortened V by 5 bases and J by 5 bases, and 15 bases separated the two germline ends. The DNA for the CDR3 is TGCAGTGCTCCGTGGGGGGCCGGGGAGACCCAGTACTTC. It codes for CSAPWGAGETQYF.